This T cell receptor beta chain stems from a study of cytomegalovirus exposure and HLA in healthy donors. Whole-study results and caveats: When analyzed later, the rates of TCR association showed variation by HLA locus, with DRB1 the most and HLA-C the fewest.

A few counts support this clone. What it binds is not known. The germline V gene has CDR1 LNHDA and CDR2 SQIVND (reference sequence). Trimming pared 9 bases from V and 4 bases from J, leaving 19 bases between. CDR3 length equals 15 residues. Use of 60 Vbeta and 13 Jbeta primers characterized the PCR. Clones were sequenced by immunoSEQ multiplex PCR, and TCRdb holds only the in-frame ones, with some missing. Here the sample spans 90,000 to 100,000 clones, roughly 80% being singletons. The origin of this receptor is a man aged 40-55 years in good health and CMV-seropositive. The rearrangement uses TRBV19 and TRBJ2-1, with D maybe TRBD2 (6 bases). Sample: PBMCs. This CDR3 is CASAQGTARYNEQFF. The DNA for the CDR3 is TGTGCCAGCGCCCAAGGGACTGCAAGATACAATGAGCAGTTCTTC. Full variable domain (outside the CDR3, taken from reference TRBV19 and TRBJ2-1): DGGITQSPKYLFRKEGQNVTLSCEQNLNHDAMYWYRQDPGQGLRLIYYSQIVNDFQKGDIAEGYSVSREKKESFPLTVTSAQKNPTAFYLCASAQGTARYNEQFFGPGTRLTVL.